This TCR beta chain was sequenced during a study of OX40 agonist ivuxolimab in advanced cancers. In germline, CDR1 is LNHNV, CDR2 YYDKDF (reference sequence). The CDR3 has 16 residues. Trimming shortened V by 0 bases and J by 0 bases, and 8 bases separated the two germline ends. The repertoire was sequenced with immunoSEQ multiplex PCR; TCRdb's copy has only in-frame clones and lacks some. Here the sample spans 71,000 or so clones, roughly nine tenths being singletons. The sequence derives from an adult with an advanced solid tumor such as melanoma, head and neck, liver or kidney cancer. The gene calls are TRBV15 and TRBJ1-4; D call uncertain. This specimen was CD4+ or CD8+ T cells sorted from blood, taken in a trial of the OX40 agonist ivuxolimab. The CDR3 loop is CATSRDAAATNEKLFF. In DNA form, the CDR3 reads TGTGCCACCAGCAGAGATGCGGCTGCAACTAATGAAAAACTGTTTTTT.